The present T cell receptor beta chain was sequenced within a study of metastatic and nonmetastatic thyroid tumors. Thyroid surgery had not been preceded by any treatment in any patient. TCRdb re-processed the PCR reads through MiXCR. Of around 2,300 clones listed, around two fifths were seen once; the top ten hold 99%. Notes on this clone: Its antigen remains unidentified.

General observations from the study: For both blood and tumor, malignant thyroid tumors reportedly showed significantly higher TCR beta diversity than benign nodules did.

Germline CDR1 SGHNT, CDR2 YENEEA. This CDR3 comprises 16 residues. V lost 5 bases and J 3 bases, leaving 16 bases between the germline ends. The sequencing input was adjacent normal tissue. This chain joins TRBV11-3 and TRBJ2-2, with TRBD1 as a possible D gene (5 bases). The receptor was derived from a female donor with papillary thyroid cancer or a benign thyroid nodule (not recorded which). Some clones in this sample may be carry-over from other donors' samples. The CDR3 DNA is TGTGCCAGCAGCCCCATCCGTGGCAGGGACACCGGGGAGCTGTTTTTT. It is translated as CASSPIRGRDTGELFF.